This section outlines one TCR beta chain sequence together with its context. The sample is drawn from a study of neurological immune-mediated disorders. TCRdb re-called the 5' RACE reads through MiXCR, storing one row per CDR3 protein. The data show tens of thousands of distinct CDR3 sequences, about a quarter seen once. Germline CDR1 and CDR2: ENHRY and SYGVKD. Trimming cost V 3 bases and J 2 bases; bases outside gene matches: 8. The CDR3 has 16 amino acids. The sequencing input was PBMCs. This sequence originates from a woman in her seventies in good health. The chain joins TRBV10-3 to TRBJ2-3; TRBD1 matches at 7 bases. CDR3 nucleotides: TGTGCCATCAGTGACGGACAGGAAGTTTACACAGATACGCAGTATTTT. It yields the protein CAISDGQEVYTDTQYF.